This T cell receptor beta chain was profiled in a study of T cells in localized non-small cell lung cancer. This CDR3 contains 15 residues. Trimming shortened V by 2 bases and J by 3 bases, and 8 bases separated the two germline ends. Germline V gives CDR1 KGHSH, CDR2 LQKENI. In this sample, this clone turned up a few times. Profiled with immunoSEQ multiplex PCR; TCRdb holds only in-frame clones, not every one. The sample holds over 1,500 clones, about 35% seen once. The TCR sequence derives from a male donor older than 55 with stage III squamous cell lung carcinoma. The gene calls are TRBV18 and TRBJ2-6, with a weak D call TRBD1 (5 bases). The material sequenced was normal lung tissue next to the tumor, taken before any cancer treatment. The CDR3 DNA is TGTGCCAGCTCACCAAGAAGGGGTGGGGCCAACGTCCTGACTTTC. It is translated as CASSPRRGGANVLTF.